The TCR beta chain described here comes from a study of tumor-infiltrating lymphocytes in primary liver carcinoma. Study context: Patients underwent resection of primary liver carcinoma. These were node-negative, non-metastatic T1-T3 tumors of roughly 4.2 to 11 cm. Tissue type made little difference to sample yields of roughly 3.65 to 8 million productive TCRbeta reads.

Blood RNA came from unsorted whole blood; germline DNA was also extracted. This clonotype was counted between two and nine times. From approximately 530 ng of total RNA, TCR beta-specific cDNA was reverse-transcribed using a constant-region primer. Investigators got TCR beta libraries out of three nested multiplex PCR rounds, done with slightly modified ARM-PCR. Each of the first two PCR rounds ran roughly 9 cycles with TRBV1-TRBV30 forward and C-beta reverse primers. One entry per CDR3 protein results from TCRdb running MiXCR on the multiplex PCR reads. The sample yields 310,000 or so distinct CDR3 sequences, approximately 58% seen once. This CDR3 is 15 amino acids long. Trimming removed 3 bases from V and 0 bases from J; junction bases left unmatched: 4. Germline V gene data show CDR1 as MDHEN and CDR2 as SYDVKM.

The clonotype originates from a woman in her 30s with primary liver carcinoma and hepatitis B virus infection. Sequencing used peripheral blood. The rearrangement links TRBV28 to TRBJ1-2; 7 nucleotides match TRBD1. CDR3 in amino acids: CASSFIDRANYGYTF. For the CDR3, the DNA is TGTGCCAGCAGTTTCATTGACAGGGCTAACTATGGCTACACCTTC.